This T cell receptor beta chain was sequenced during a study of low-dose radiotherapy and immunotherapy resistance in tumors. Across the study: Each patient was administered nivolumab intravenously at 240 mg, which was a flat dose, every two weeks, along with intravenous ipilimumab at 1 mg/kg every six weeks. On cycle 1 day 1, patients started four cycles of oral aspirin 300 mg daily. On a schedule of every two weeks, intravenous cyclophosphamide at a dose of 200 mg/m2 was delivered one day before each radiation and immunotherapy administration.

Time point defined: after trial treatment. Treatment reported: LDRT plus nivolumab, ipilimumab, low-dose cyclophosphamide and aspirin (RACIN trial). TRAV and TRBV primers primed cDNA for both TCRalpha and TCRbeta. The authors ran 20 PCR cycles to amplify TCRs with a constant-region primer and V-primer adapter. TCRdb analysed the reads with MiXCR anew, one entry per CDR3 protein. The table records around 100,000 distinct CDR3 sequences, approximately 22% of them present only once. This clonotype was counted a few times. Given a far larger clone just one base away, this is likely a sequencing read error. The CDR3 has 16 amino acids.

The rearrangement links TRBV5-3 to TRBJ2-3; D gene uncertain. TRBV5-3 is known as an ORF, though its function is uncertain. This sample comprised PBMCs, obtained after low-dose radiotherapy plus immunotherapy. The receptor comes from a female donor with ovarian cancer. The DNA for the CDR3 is TGTACCAGCAGCTTCGGGTTCAGTTCAAGCACAGATACGCAGTATTTT. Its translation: CTSSFGFSSSTDTQYF.